These 5 T cell receptor beta chains came from one sample sequenced in a study of technical replicates of blood from several donors. Repertoires were generated with immunoSEQ multiplex PCR, while TCRdb's copy carries only in-frame clones and drops some. This table holds more than 75,000 clones, 93% found once. The specimen sequenced was T cells isolated from PBMCs. Receptor source: a human donor in good health.

The V call is TRBV4-1, the J call TRBJ2-1, with 9 bases identical to TRBD1. Losses at the gene ends were 0 bases for V and 8 bases for J; bases not matched to a gene: 17. Germline-derived CDR1 and CDR2 are MGHRA and YSYEKL. The CDR3 has 19 amino acids. In DNA form, the CDR3 reads TGCGCCAGCAGCCAAGATGAAATTCTTAGGGACAGGGTGTTAGATGAGCAGTTCTTC. Its protein is CASSQDEILRDRVLDEQFF.

CDR3 residues: CASSAGWDRAYEQYF. The CDR3 DNA is TGTGCCAGCAGCGCGGGGTGGGACAGGGCCTACGAGCAGTACTTC. The chain recombines TRBV7-9 with TRBJ2-7, with 9 bases that match TRBD1. This CDR3 has 15 amino acids. Germline CDR1 is SEHNR and CDR2 is FQNEAQ (reference sequence). V lost 5 bases, J lost 2 bases, and 7 bases stayed unmatched.

The chain joins TRBV11-3 to TRBJ1-2; D is uncertain. The CDR3 totals 12 residues. Germline V gene sequence: CDR1 SGHNT, CDR2 YENEEA. The V gene lost 4 bases and the J gene lost 0 bases, with 3 bases spanning the gap. CDR3 DNA sequence: TGTGCCAGCAGCTCCACTAACTATGGCTACACCTTC. Amino acid sequence: CASSSTNYGYTF.

The chain couples TRBV5-4 to TRBJ1-2, with 7 bases lining up with TRBD1. Germline CDR1 is SGHNT and CDR2 is YYREEE (reference sequence). The V segment lost 3 bases and the J segment 3 bases; nucleotides outside the gene matches: 11. The CDR3 runs 16 residues. The CDR3 here is CASSWQTGNFDYGYTF. CDR3 in DNA: TGTGCCAGCAGCTGGCAGACAGGGAACTTCGACTATGGCTACACCTTC.

This chain links TRBV18 with TRBJ1-2; D remains unclear. CDR1 and CDR2 from the germline V gene are KGHSH and LQKENI. Trimming shortened V by 6 bases and J by 3 bases, and 17 bases separated the two germline ends. The CDR3 consists of 15 residues. DNA for the CDR3: TGTGCCAGCTCCCCCGGTGGAGGGCGGGACTATGGCTACACCTTC. Encoded protein: CASSPGGGRDYGYTF. The entire variable domain, with the rest obtained from reference TRBV18 and TRBJ1-2, is as follows: NAGVMQNPRHLVRRRGQEARLRCSPMKGHSHVYWYRQLPEEGLKFMVYLQKENIIDESGMPKERFSAEFPKEGPSILRIQQVVRGDSAAYFCASSPGGGRDYGYTFGSGTRLTVV.